Below, one T cell receptor beta chain is given with its context. The method was immunoSEQ multiplex PCR; TCRdb's version includes in-frame clones alone and lacks a portion of them. Altogether approximately 190,000 clones are present, around 90% being singletons, with the ten largest covering around 3.6%. The V gene's germline CDR1 is KGHDR and CDR2 SFDVKD. CDR3 length equals 14 residues. V was shortened by 7 bases and J by 1 base, with 10 bases between the two germline ends. This sample was taken from a study of T cell responses to AZD1222 COVID-19 vaccine. Sequences were derived from peripheral blood, sampled 28 days after the second dose of the MenACWY control vaccine. This sequence was found in an adult who received the MenACWY meningococcal vaccine as a control. The chain employs TRBV24-1 and TRBJ2-1, with D unclear. Here the CDR3 DNA reads TGTGCCACCAGGGGTGGAAGGTCCTACAATGAGCAGTTCTTC. This translates into CATRGGRSYNEQFF.